The 21 T cell receptor beta chains in this list originate from one sample, sequenced in a study of cytomegalovirus exposure and HLA in healthy donors. The PCR contained 60 Vbeta and 13 Jbeta primers. Profiling relied on immunoSEQ multiplex PCR, and the TCRdb table lists in-frame clones only, not all of them. The data show over 100,000 clones, roughly 9.1% seen once. The sequenced material came from PBMCs. The receptors originated from a man aged 35 to 55 in good health and CMV-seropositive.

This clone was recorded a few times. The genes are TRBV5-6 and TRBJ2-7; tentative D call: TRBD1 (6 bases). Per the germline V gene, CDR1 is SGHDT and CDR2 is YYEEEE. Trimming took 4 bases from V and 4 from J, leaving 12 bases between them. The CDR3 is made up of 13 amino acids. CDR3 sequence: CASSVSTGYEQYF. CDR3 DNA sequence: TGTGCCAGCAGCGTATCGACAGGTTACGAGCAGTACTTC.

CDR3 nucleotide sequence: TGTGCCAGTAGTCCTCGGACAGGTTATAGCAATCAGCCCCAGCATTTT. Its translation is CASSPRTGYSNQPQHF. The chain links TRBV19 to TRBJ1-5; 7 bases map to TRBD1. CDR1 is LNHDA, CDR2 SQIVND, per germline (reference sequence). This CDR3 spans 16 amino acids. The V segment lost 5 bases and the J segment 0 bases; nucleotides outside the gene matches: 7. The entire variable domain, with the rest obtained from reference TRBV19 and TRBJ1-5, is as follows: DGGITQSPKYLFRKEGQNVTLSCEQNLNHDAMYWYRQDPGQGLRLIYYSQIVNDFQKGDIAEGYSVSREKKESFPLTVTSAQKNPTAFYLCASSPRTGYSNQPQHFGDGTRLSIL.

The chain combines TRBV9 with TRBJ1-1, with a weak D call TRBD1 (5 bases). The CDR3 spans 14 residues. Germline CDR1 SGDLS, CDR2 YYNGEE. Trimming took off 4 bases at V and 1 base at J, with 11 bases between the two ends. The CDR3 is CASSPPDRNTEAFF. The CDR3 DNA reads as TGTGCCAGCAGCCCCCCCGACAGGAACACTGAAGCTTTCTTT.

This clone was counted a few times. CDR3 coding DNA: TGTGCCTGGAGTGTCGGGGCAGATACGCAGTATTTT. It is translated as CAWSVGADTQYF. This chain joins TRBV30 and TRBJ2-3; possibly TRBD2 for D (5 bases). Germline assignment: CDR1 GTSNPN and CDR2 SVGIG (reference sequence). The CDR3 covers 12 residues. V shed 0 bases and J shed 4 bases, with 5 bases lying between them.

This clone was seen only a few times. The gene calls are TRBV2 and TRBJ1-1; no clear D. There are 15 residues in the CDR3. CDR1 is SNHLY, CDR2 FYNNEI, per germline. The V end lost 5 bases, the J end lost 0 bases, and 13 bases lay between the germline ends. The CDR3 DNA is TGTGCCAGCAGTAAGTTGACAAGCATGAACACTGAAGCTTTCTTT. As protein: CASSKLTSMNTEAFF.

In its sample, this clone was seen a few times. The chain combines TRBV5-4 with TRBJ2-2, with TRBD1 matching 7 bases. The V gene's germline CDR1 is SGHNT and CDR2 YYREEE (reference sequence). The CDR3 consists of 15 residues. V lost 4 bases, J lost 2 bases, and 5 bases stayed unmatched. CDR3 nucleotide sequence: TGTGCCAGCAGCATAGACAGGGCCAACACCGGGGAGCTGTTTTTT. Protein sequence: CASSIDRANTGELFF.

The chain couples TRBV7-3 to TRBJ2-1, with D perhaps TRBD2 (5 bases). With 0 bases removed from V and 5 bases from J, the gap between germline ends came to 11 bases. This CDR3 is built from 15 residues. The V gene's germline CDR1 is SGHTA and CDR2 FQGTGA. The CDR3 spells CASSLTSAGNNEQFF. The CDR3, as DNA: TGTGCCAGCAGCTTAACTAGCGCTGGGAACAATGAGCAGTTCTTC.

The rearrangement links TRBV5-4 to TRBJ2-5; the match to TRBD2 covers 8 bases. J was trimmed by 1 base and V by 4 bases; bases with no gene match: 6. This CDR3 region has 15 residues. Germline CDR1 reads SGHNT; CDR2 reads YYREEE (reference sequence). In nucleotides, the CDR3 is TGTGCCAGCAGCGCGGACGGGAGGGCCCAAGAGACCCAGTACTTC. As protein: CASSADGRAQETQYF.

This clone has just a few counts. The chain has TRBV11-3 and TRBJ2-7; TRBD2 is a possible D gene (5 bases). Germline lookup yields CDR1 SGHNT and CDR2 YENEEA. This CDR3 contains 15 residues. Trimming cost V 0 bases and J 9 bases, with 18 bases left between them. The CDR3 nucleotides read TGTGCCAGCAGCTTAGATGCGGGCAATCAAATTAGGCAGTACTTC. Translated, it gives CASSLDAGNQIRQYF.

The chain has TRBV5-1 and TRBJ1-4; 9 bases are a match to TRBD1. J was trimmed by 5 bases and V by 2 bases; bases with no gene match: 4. The CDR3 has 15 amino acids. Germline assignment: CDR1 SGHRS and CDR2 YFSETQ. The CDR3 spells CASSLTGTGNEKLFF. In DNA form, the CDR3 reads TGCGCCAGCAGCTTAACCGGGACAGGGAATGAAAAACTGTTTTTT.

This clone has just a few counts. The rearrangement uses TRBV19 and TRBJ2-2, with D perhaps matching TRBD2 (6 bases). CDR3 size: 15 residues. Trimming removed 0 bases at V and 8 bases at J, with 13 bases between. CDR1 is LNHDA and CDR2 is SQIVND in the germline V gene (reference sequence). The CDR3 sequence is CASSIDLWGVGELFF. In DNA, the CDR3 is TGTGCCAGTAGTATAGATCTATGGGGGGTTGGGGAGCTGTTTTTT.

The V and J genes are TRBV9 and TRBJ2-3; maybe TRBD2 (6 bases). Germline CDR1 reads SGDLS; CDR2 reads YYNGEE. This CDR3 region has 15 residues. V was trimmed by 0 bases and J by 2 bases, leaving 10 bases between them. CDR3: CASSVAGAPTDTQYF. Here the CDR3 DNA reads TGTGCCAGCAGCGTAGCGGGAGCCCCCACAGATACGCAGTATTTT.

J is TRBJ2-1 and V is TRBV4-2, with TRBD2 matching 8 bases. This CDR3 has 17 amino acids. Per germline, CDR1 LGHNA and CDR2 YNFKEQ. V lost 0 bases and J lost 6; bases outside the gene matches: 10. The CDR3 bases are TGTGCCAGCAGCCAAGATAATTGGAGCGGGAGTTTCAATGAGCAGTTCTTC. Translated, it gives CASSQDNWSGSFNEQFF.

The table lists this clone with a few counts. Here the CDR3 DNA reads TGTGCCAGCAGCCCCAGGACAGCGGGAAGCTACTACGAGCAGTACTTC. Protein sequence: CASSPRTAGSYYEQYF. V gene TRBV5-4 combines with J gene TRBJ2-7; D possibly corresponds to TRBD2 (7 bases). From germline, CDR1 is SGHNT and CDR2 YYREEE (reference sequence). This CDR3 has 16 residues. V lost 4 bases, J lost 3 bases, and 20 bases lay in between.

This clone was detected only a few times. V is TRBV7-9 and J is TRBJ1-6; no definite D call. The V gene lost 4 bases and the J gene lost 5 bases, with 15 bases spanning the gap. Per the germline V gene, CDR1 is SEHNR and CDR2 is FQNEAQ (reference sequence). The CDR3 consists of 16 residues. In DNA form, the CDR3 reads TGTGCCAGCAGCTCGTCTCTAGGTCTTAATAATTCACCCCTCCACTTT. It specifies CASSSSLGLNNSPLHF.

The V and J genes are TRBV5-4 and TRBJ2-1; TRBD2 agrees at 8 bases. The germline V gene encodes CDR1 SGHNT and CDR2 YYREEE (reference sequence). CDR3 length: 16 residues. The V gene end was trimmed by 6 bases and the J gene end by 8 bases; junction bases not matched to a gene: 16. CDR3 amino acids: CASTSARASGLDEQFF. CDR3 sequence (DNA): TGTGCCAGCACATCGGCTCGGGCTAGCGGGTTGGATGAGCAGTTCTTC.

This clone was seen only a few times. The chain employs TRBV4-1 and TRBJ2-7; D perhaps matches TRBD2 (5 bases). With 4 bases removed from V and 2 bases from J, the gap between germline ends came to 24 bases. CDR3 length: 18 amino acids. The V gene's germline CDR1 is MGHRA and CDR2 YSYEKL. The CDR3 DNA follows: TGCGCCAGCAGCCTACTCCCCGAAGTCGGCGCGGGCACCTACGAGCAGTACTTC. It translates to CASSLLPEVGAGTYEQYF.

The chain has TRBV5-1 and TRBJ2-5; a weak D match, TRBD1 (6 bases). Trimming cost V 4 bases and J 2 bases, with 15 bases left between them. Germline assignment: CDR1 SGHRS and CDR2 YFSETQ. The CDR3 extends over 15 amino acids. The CDR3, as DNA: TGCGCCAGCAGCCCCGTGGGGCAGGGGCAAGAGACCCAGTACTTC. Amino acids: CASSPVGQGQETQYF.

The chain is built from TRBV7-8 and TRBJ2-2; TRBD1 might be the D (6 bases). Germline V gene sequence: CDR1 SGHVS, CDR2 FQNEAQ. The CDR3 length is 16 residues. The V gene lost 7 bases and the J gene lost 1 base, with 16 bases spanning the gap. In DNA form, the CDR3 reads TGTGCCAGCAACCCTCAGGGGTTTTTGAACACCGGGGAGCTGTTTTTT. Encoded protein: CASNPQGFLNTGELFF.

The chain is built from TRBV5-1 and TRBJ2-1; the match to TRBD1 covers 11 bases. The length of the CDR3 is 15 residues. Germline CDR1 and CDR2: SGHRS and YFSETQ. Trimming took 4 bases from V and 6 from J; bases not matched to a gene: 6. CDR3 bases: TGCGCCAGCAGCCGGGACAGGGGGTTCTCCAATGAGCAGTTCTTC. Translation: CASSRDRGFSNEQFF.

This clone was observed a few times. This chain links TRBV7-9 with TRBJ2-1, with D hard to call. Looked up from germline, CDR1 is SEHNR and CDR2 is FQNEAQ (reference sequence). Trimming removed 8 bases at V and 10 bases at J, with 12 bases between. This CDR3 is built from 11 residues. CDR3 in DNA: TGTGCCAGCCTCAACTACGTCGAGCAGTTCTTC. Protein: CASLNYVEQFF.